This paragraph reports one T cell receptor beta chain. Its matching antigen is unknown. TCRdb re-called the 5' RACE reads with MiXCR, one entry per CDR3 protein. The sample carries 800,000 to 900,000 distinct CDR3 sequences, about 10% recorded once. This record comes from a study of CD8 T cells in ankylosing spondylitis. Study-level findings and limits: Seemingly characteristic of ankylosing spondylitis blood was a TCR beta motif consisting of 7 or 8 highly homologous variants.

Looked up from germline, CDR1 is SGHAT and CDR2 is FQNNGV. CDR3 length: 12 amino acids. V was clipped by 4 bases and J by 6 bases, with 10 bases between them. The J gene is TRBJ2-7, the V gene TRBV11-2; D gene uncertain. This sequence was found in a male donor with ankylosing spondylitis. Sequenced sample: blood, either unsorted or a sorted T cell fraction (not recorded which). CDR3 loop: CASSYRFAEQYF. The CDR3 DNA is TGTGCCAGCAGCTACCGGTTCGCCGAGCAGTACTTC.